A single TCR beta chain is shown here with its context. Its antigen remains unknown. CDR1 is SGHKS and CDR2 is YYEKEE in the germline V gene (reference sequence). The CDR3 is 16 residues long. V shed 4 bases and J shed 3 bases, with 20 bases lying between them. This sample was included in a study of radiotherapy plus CTLA-4 blockade in lung cancer. Study details: Among all patients, roughly 17% showed objective responses, while 30% to 35% had disease control.

Regarding the study as a whole: An expansion of tumor-derived TCR clones occurred in blood after radiotherapy plus ipilimumab.

Measured with immunoSEQ multiplex PCR; TCRdb has only the in-frame clones, and not every one. This sample has about 97,000 clones, with about 70% found just once. The TCR comes from a human donor with non-small cell lung cancer who had a partial response to radiotherapy plus ipilimumab. Some clones in this sample may be carry-over from other donors' samples. The sample here was peripheral blood, taken from a patient treated with radiotherapy plus ipilimumab. The J gene is TRBJ2-7, the V gene TRBV5-5; D is perhaps TRBD2 (6 bases). CDR3 DNA sequence: TGTGCCAGCAGCCAGCAACCGGTTGGGGGGAACTACGAGCAGTACTTC. Its translation is CASSQQPVGGNYEQYF.